This TCR beta chain was sequenced in a study of shared clonotypes between healthy human individuals. Deep-level settings were used for running the assay. Assay used: immunoSEQ multiplex PCR; TCRdb lists only in-frame clones, some missing. The data contain approximately 740,000 clones, 74% of them singletons. The sequenced sample was memory CD4+ T cells sorted from blood. Subset denoted: CD45RA-negative fraction. This receptor was identified in a woman in her twenties or thirties in good health.

CDR3 residues: CASSDRTGPSEQYF. In nucleotides, the CDR3 is TGTGCCAGCAGTGACCGGACAGGGCCGTCCGAGCAGTACTTC. This sequence joins TRBV27 and TRBJ2-7; 8 bases are shared with TRBD1. Germline V gene sequence: CDR1 MNHEY, CDR2 SMNVEV (reference sequence). V gave up 5 bases and J gave up 6 bases; unmatched junction bases: 9. The CDR3 extends over 14 amino acids.